The 20 T cell receptor beta chains presented below share a single source sample, sequenced in a study of T-cell reconstitution after alpha-beta-depleted transplantation in children. Preparation of the TCRbeta library involved a method that used unique molecular identifiers. TCRdb called the PCR reads again in MiXCR, with one record for every CDR3 protein. The sample lists roughly 670,000 distinct CDR3 sequences, under 15% occurring once. The sequenced sample was PBMCs, obtained before TCRalphabeta/CD19-depleted stem cell transplant. These receptors all stem from a girl aged 2-10 years with congenital amegakaryocytic thrombocytopenia, due to receive a stem cell transplant.

This clonotype was observed a handful of times. J is TRBJ2-2 and V is TRBV7-9; 8 nucleotides align to TRBD1. The CDR3 extends over 16 amino acids. The junction had 9 bases not matched to a gene; V was cut back by 8 bases and J by 1 base. Germline V CDR1 and CDR2: SEHNR, FQNEAQ (reference sequence). In DNA, the CDR3 is TGTGCCAGCCGGGCACAGGGGGTGCTGAACACCGGGGAGCTGTTTTTT. It encodes CASRAQGVLNTGELFF.

At least ten counts were recorded for this clonotype. The gene calls are TRBV29-1 and TRBJ2-7; the D gene is possibly TRBD2 (8 bases). Trimming stripped 4 bases from V and 6 bases from J, with 25 bases between. From germline, CDR1 is SQVTM and CDR2 ANQGSEA. The CDR3 loop spans 16 amino acids. In nucleotides, the CDR3 is TGCAGCGTTGGGAGCGGGAGTAGGGGGCCGACTGTCGAGCAGTACTTC. It encodes CSVGSGSRGPTVEQYF.

This clonotype was detected many times. V usage is TRBV12-3 or TRBV12-4 and J usage is TRBJ2-3; D gene unclear. Trimming took 2 bases from V and 5 from J, leaving 2 bases between them. The CDR3 has 11 residues. The CDR3 DNA is TGTGCCAGCAGTTTATTAGATACGCAGTATTTT. It encodes CASSLLDTQYF.

This chain links TRBV27 with TRBJ2-7; 7 bases agree with TRBD1. The CDR3 contains 12 residues. The ends lost 10 bases at V and 7 bases at J; junction bases unmatched: 10. Germline-derived CDR1 and CDR2 are MNHEY and SMNVEV (reference sequence). The CDR3 nucleotides are TGTGCCACCACCGACAGGGTTAAGGAGCAGTACTTC. It is translated as CATTDRVKEQYF.

With regard to this clonotype: With a much larger clone just one base away, this may be a read error. The V call is TRBV10-3, the J call TRBJ2-5; no definite D call. Germline-derived CDR1 and CDR2 are ENHRY and SYGVKD. The V end was cut by 6 bases, the J end by 2 bases, with 22 bases between. CDR3 length: 17 residues. CDR3 nucleotide sequence: TGTGCCATCAGCGGATTCCAGCCCCACAGAAGGCAAGAGACCCAGTACTTC. Translated: CAISGFQPHRRQETQYF.

The chain carries TRBV28 and TRBJ2-5; 8 bases fit TRBD1. The CDR3 loop spans 15 amino acids. Looked up from germline, CDR1 is MDHEN and CDR2 is SYDVKM. After removal of 4 bases from V and 3 bases from J, the junction contained 7 bases not matched to a gene. The DNA of the CDR3 is TGTGCCAGCAGTTCAAGGACAGGGAAGGAAGAGACCCAGTACTTC. Translation: CASSSRTGKEETQYF.

This clonotype was found a few times. The chain recombines TRBV7-9 with TRBJ1-5; no clear D gene. The CDR3 has 13 residues. Germline V gives CDR1 SEHNR, CDR2 FQNEAQ (reference sequence). The V gene lost 3 bases and the J gene lost 5 bases, with 8 bases spanning the gap. The CDR3 is CASSFSVDQPQHF. The CDR3 DNA is TGTGCCAGCAGCTTTAGCGTCGATCAGCCCCAGCATTTT.

The rearrangement links TRBV11-1 to TRBJ2-1; TRBD1 matches at 12 bases. V shed 5 bases, J shed 1 base, and the junction held 12 bases outside the gene matches. This CDR3 has 19 amino acids. The V gene's germline CDR1 is SGHAT and CDR2 FQDESV (reference sequence). CDR3 nucleotides: TGTGCCAGCAGCGTCCGGGACAGGGGGCTTTTTGGTTCCTACAATGAGCAGTTCTTC. Amino acids: CASSVRDRGLFGSYNEQFF.

This clonotype was seen only a few times. The genes are TRBV20-1 and TRBJ1-5, with D uncertain. Trimming stripped 3 bases from V and 3 bases from J, with 12 bases between. Looked up from germline, CDR1 is DFQATT and CDR2 is SNEGSKA (reference sequence). This CDR3 comprises 14 residues. For the CDR3, the DNA is TGCAGTGCTAGCCCAGGTTGGGACAATCAGCCCCAGCATTTT. It specifies CSASPGWDNQPQHF.

This clonotype was observed a few times. This chain connects TRBV20-1 to TRBJ2-7, with D tentatively TRBD2 (6 bases). This CDR3 is 13 amino acids long. Trimming took off 3 bases at V and 3 bases at J, with 12 bases between the two ends. The germline V gene encodes CDR1 DFQATT and CDR2 SNEGSKA (reference sequence). The CDR3 DNA follows: TGCAGTGCTAGTGCTAGCGATTACTACGAGCAGTACTTC. Translation: CSASASDYYEQYF.

Ten or more counts support this clonotype. V is TRBV20-1 and J is TRBJ1-2; 8 nucleotides line up with TRBD1. V was pared by 4 bases and J by 6 bases, with 7 bases of the junction left unmatched. Germline V lookup: CDR1 DFQATT, CDR2 SNEGSKA (reference sequence). The CDR3 spans 13 residues. The chain's CDR3 is CSAIWTGKDGYTF. The CDR3 nucleotides read TGCAGTGCTATTTGGACAGGGAAGGATGGCTACACCTTC.

The V call is TRBV3-1, the J call TRBJ2-6; D call uncertain. The CDR3 is 17 amino acids. In germline, CDR1 is LGHDT, CDR2 YNNKEL (reference sequence). V shed 11 bases and J shed 0 bases, with 20 bases lying between them. CDR3 sequence: CACTQDPRISGANVLTF. The CDR3 region has the DNA TGTGCCTGCACCCAAGATCCGCGCATCTCTGGGGCCAACGTCCTGACTTTC.

The sample holds many counts of this clonotype. V gene TRBV25-1 combines with J gene TRBJ2-1, with 8 positions matching TRBD2. Germline CDR1 MGHDK, CDR2 SYGVNS. Trimming at V came to 1 base and at J to 3 bases, leaving 5 bases not matched to a gene. The CDR3 length is 16 residues. The CDR3 region has the DNA TGTGCCAGCAGTGAATCGAGCGGGAGTCGCTACAATGAGCAGTTCTTC. Residues: CASSESSGSRYNEQFF.

This clonotype was counted ten times or more. The rearrangement uses TRBV5-1 and TRBJ2-7, with TRBD1 identical over 8 bases. J lost 5 bases, V lost 2 bases, and 6 bases had no gene match. The length of the CDR3 is 14 residues. Per the germline V gene, CDR1 is SGHRS and CDR2 is YFSETQ. CDR3 DNA sequence: TGCGCCAGCAGCTTTCCCGGGACAGGAAACGAGCAGTACTTC. This codes for CASSFPGTGNEQYF.

This clonotype was recorded many times. For the CDR3, the DNA is TGCGCCAGCAGCTCACGTCGACTAGCGGGGGGGCCCTACAATGAGCAGTTCTTC. Protein product: CASSSRRLAGGPYNEQFF. V and J are TRBV5-1 and TRBJ2-1; 14 bases fit TRBD2. The ends lost 3 bases at V and 2 bases at J; junction bases unmatched: 7. Germline V gives CDR1 SGHRS, CDR2 YFSETQ. This CDR3 region has 18 residues. Drawing the rest from reference TRBV5-1 and TRBJ2-1, the complete variable domain is KAGVTQTPRYLIKTRGQQVTLSCSPISGHRSVSWYQQTPGQGLQFLFEYFSETQRNKGNFPGRFSGRQFSNSRSEMNVSTLELGDSALYLCASSSRRLAGGPYNEQFFGPGTRLTVL.

The CDR3 loop is CASSSKLAGRTTYEQYF. CDR3 sequence (DNA): TGCGCCAGCAGCTCGAAGCTAGCGGGGCGAACGACCTACGAGCAGTACTTC. The chain joins TRBV5-1 to TRBJ2-7; 9 nucleotides line up with TRBD2. V shed 3 bases, J shed 2 bases, and the junction held 12 bases outside the gene matches. The CDR3 spans 17 residues. Germline V lookup: CDR1 SGHRS, CDR2 YFSETQ. Supplemented by reference TRBV5-1 and TRBJ2-7, the full variable domain reads KAGVTQTPRYLIKTRGQQVTLSCSPISGHRSVSWYQQTPGQGLQFLFEYFSETQRNKGNFPGRFSGRQFSNSRSEMNVSTLELGDSALYLCASSSKLAGRTTYEQYFGPGTRLTVT.

This clonotype showed up just a few times. The J gene is TRBJ2-3, the V gene TRBV20-1; 9 bases fit TRBD2. The junction had 7 bases not matched to a gene; V was cut back by 2 bases and J by 4 bases. The CDR3 consists of 15 residues. Looked up from germline, CDR1 is DFQATT and CDR2 is SNEGSKA (reference sequence). The DNA for the CDR3 is TGCAGTGCTAGACCCGCGGGAGGGGAGGCAGATACGCAGTATTTT. Translating it yields CSARPAGGEADTQYF.

The V and J genes are TRBV5-1 and TRBJ2-3, with 8 bases matching TRBD2. V gave up 4 bases and J gave up 3 bases; unmatched junction bases: 10. The V gene's germline CDR1 is SGHRS and CDR2 YFSETQ. CDR3 size: 16 residues. CDR3 sequence (DNA): TGCGCCAGCAGCCCGCAGAGCGGGAGTGGTACAGATACGCAGTATTTT. It translates to CASSPQSGSGTDTQYF.

This clonotype showed up just once. This chain joins TRBV6-1 and TRBJ2-7; 11 positions match TRBD1. V lost 6 bases and J lost 2; bases outside the gene matches: 6. The CDR3 consists of 15 residues. The germline V gene has CDR1 MNHNS and CDR2 SASEGT. The DNA for the CDR3 is TGTGCCAGCAGGCCCTCGGGACAGGGGGCCTACGAGCAGTACTTC. This encodes CASRPSGQGAYEQYF.

The chain links TRBV29-1 to TRBJ2-7; D is undetermined. The CDR3 has 11 amino acids. The V end was cut by 5 bases, the J end by 3 bases, with 8 bases between. Germline CDR1 reads SQVTM; CDR2 reads ANQGSEA. DNA for the CDR3: TGCAGCGTTCCGGGTGGCTACGAGCAGTACTTC. Its translation: CSVPGGYEQYF.